This T cell receptor (beta chain) came from a study of response to subunit inactivated influenza vaccine. Broader study findings: The study's authors posited that every seasonal influenza vaccination enlists few new T cells.

TCRdb passed the RT-PCR reads through MiXCR, listing each CDR3 protein once. The sample has under 950,000 distinct CDR3 sequences; about 20% are singletons. With respect to this clonotype: As yet, its antigen is unknown.

V lost 6 bases and J 3 bases, leaving 9 bases between the germline ends. This CDR3 has 13 residues. Germline CDR1 is DFQATT and CDR2 is SNEGSKA (reference sequence). The receptor comes from a man aged 45 to 65 who received an inactivated influenza vaccine. The rearrangement links TRBV20-1 to TRBJ1-6; no clear D. The source material was PBMCs from blood, sampled 5 to 6 days after vaccination. The CDR3 DNA follows: TGCAGTGCCCCCGTTAGCTATAATTCACCCCTCCACTTT. Protein sequence: CSAPVSYNSPLHF.